One and the same sample provided the 5 T cell receptor beta chains below, sequenced in a study of siplizumab effects on memory and regulatory T cells. Data came from immunoSEQ multiplex PCR; TCRdb stores just in-frame clones and leaves some out. The sample lists about 100,000 clones; about 95% were seen once. Sequenced input: non-Treg CD4+ T cells sorted from blood. The receptors were gathered from a human donor in good health.

The chain couples TRBV9 to TRBJ1-2, with D unclear. The V end lost 0 bases, the J end lost 4 bases, and 13 bases lay between the germline ends. Germline CDR1 is SGDLS and CDR2 is YYNGEE. The CDR3 is made up of 15 amino acids. The CDR3 DNA follows: TGTGCCAGCAGCGTAGATCCCAATGCGGGCTATGGCTACACCTTC. Protein: CASSVDPNAGYGYTF. Together with reference TRBV9 and TRBJ1-2, the CDR3 gives the full variable domain: DSGVTQTPKHLITATGQRVTLRCSPRSGDLSVYWYQQSLDQGLQFLIQYYNGEERAKGNILERFSAQQFPDLHSELNLSSLELGDSALYFCASSVDPNAGYGYTFGSGTRLTVV.

V gene TRBV19 combines with J gene TRBJ2-7; no clear D gene. CDR1 is LNHDA, CDR2 SQIVND, per germline (reference sequence). V lost 2 bases and J lost 5, with 22 bases in between. The CDR3 covers 17 residues. CDR3 DNA: TGTGCCAGTAGTATACTCAGCCCGCTAGAGAACGGCCACGAGCAGTACTTC. Encoded protein: CASSILSPLENGHEQYF.

V is TRBV27 and J is TRBJ2-3; 7 bases align to TRBD2. CDR1 is MNHEY and CDR2 is SMNVEV in the germline V gene (reference sequence). This CDR3 comprises 13 residues. V dropped 4 bases and J dropped 6; count of bases not matched to a gene: 4. In DNA form, the CDR3 reads TGTGCCAGCAGTTGGGAGGGGCACGATACGCAGTATTTT. This codes for CASSWEGHDTQYF.

The V gene is TRBV7-9, the J gene TRBJ2-5, with TRBD2 as a possible D gene (6 bases). Germline V gene lookup returns CDR1 SEHNR and CDR2 FQNEAQ (reference sequence). V was shortened by 3 bases and J by 9 bases, with 14 bases between the two germline ends. CDR3 length: 13 amino acids. The CDR3 DNA follows: TGTGCCAGCAGCTTGGACTACCGAGGGTCCCAGTACTTC. It translates to CASSLDYRGSQYF.

The rearrangement links TRBV23-1 to TRBJ2-7; 9 bases match TRBD1. TRBV23-1 is marked as an open reading frame, function uncertain. V lost 10 bases and J lost 4; bases outside the gene matches: 11. There are 14 residues in the CDR3. The CDR3 nucleotides read TGCGCCACCACCCAAACAGGGGGCGAGTACGAGCAGTACTTC. Its translation is CATTQTGGEYEQYF.